This T cell receptor beta chain was recovered during a study of glioma-infiltrating T cells after dendritic cell vaccination. Across the whole study: Treatment, given 2003 to 2012, was autologous tumor lysate-pulsed dendritic cell vaccination.

The germline V and J ends were trimmed by 4 bases and 10 bases, with 12 bases remaining between them. This CDR3 has 12 residues. Germline CDR1 SGHNT, CDR2 YYREEE (reference sequence). Regarding time point: after dendritic cell vaccination, including at tumor progression/relapse. Produced via immunoSEQ multiplex PCR; TCRdb's table is partial and in-frame only. The repertoire holds some 110,000 clones, with almost 90% as singletons. The clonotype was recovered from a human donor with glioblastoma. Source: blood, taken after dendritic cell vaccination. The rearrangement links TRBV5-4 to TRBJ2-1, with a weak D call TRBD1 (6 bases). The CDR3 bases are TGTGCCAGCAGCCGACTGGGGGCGGAGCAGTTCTTC. It codes for CASSRLGAEQFF.